Below are 19 T cell receptor beta chains sequenced from a single sample in a study of blood T cells in healthy people across ages. Together with a sample-barcoded 5' primer, a J-beta primer mix was included in a second PCR lasting about 7 to 11 cycles. TCRdb recomputed calls from the 5' RACE reads with MiXCR, one row per CDR3 protein. Here the sample spans 760,000 or so distinct CDR3 sequences, 25% being singletons. This same sample was also part of a study on T cells of mothers and their children.

The sequencing input was blood. These receptors were obtained from a boy aged 5-17 years in good health.

This sequence joins TRBV20-1 and TRBJ2-1; tentative D call: TRBD2 (5 bases). Trimming left V 5 bases short and J 3 bases short, with 20 bases between. The germline gives CDR1 DFQATT, CDR2 SNEGSKA (reference sequence). This CDR3 is built from 16 residues. In nucleotides, the CDR3 is TGCAGTGCTGTACATTACTCGGAGGTGAACTACAATGAGCAGTTCTTC. This codes for CSAVHYSEVNYNEQFF.

The rearrangement joins TRBV4-2 to TRBJ1-1; D is unresolved. Trimming removed 1 base at V and 4 bases at J, with 13 bases between. The germline V gene has CDR1 LGHNA and CDR2 YNFKEQ. The CDR3 runs to 15 residues. CDR3 nucleotide sequence: TGTGCCAGCAGCCAAGTCAGCCCGGGTGGCACTGAAGCTTTCTTT. Its protein product is CASSQVSPGGTEAFF.

This clonotype was detected only once. The gene calls are TRBV6-5 and TRBJ2-5; no reliable D call. Germline values: CDR1 MNHEY, CDR2 SVGAGI. Trimming pared 6 bases from V and 5 bases from J, leaving 10 bases between. The CDR3 spans 12 residues. In DNA, the CDR3 is TGTGCCAGCAGAACCACTGGCGAGACCCAGTACTTC. Encoded protein: CASRTTGETQYF.

The chain links TRBV7-2 to TRBJ2-7; perhaps TRBD2 as D (5 bases). In germline, CDR1 is SGHTA, CDR2 FQGNSA. Trimming shortened V by 7 bases and J by 2 bases, and 21 bases separated the two germline ends. This CDR3 is 16 amino acids long. For the CDR3, the DNA is TGTGCCAGCACCCCGGAGGTTGCGTTCTTGACCTACGAGCAGTACTTC. Protein sequence: CASTPEVAFLTYEQYF.

The gene calls are TRBV27 and TRBJ1-2; perhaps TRBD1 as D (5 bases). CDR3 length: 15 residues. CDR1 is MNHEY, CDR2 SMNVEV, per germline (reference sequence). V was pared by 4 bases and J by 3 bases, with 15 bases between. The DNA for the CDR3 is TGTGCCAGCAGTTACTCCGGACAAGGGTACTATGGCTACACCTTC. Translated: CASSYSGQGYYGYTF.

This clonotype was detected only a few times. The rearrangement joins TRBV15 to TRBJ2-4; D not resolved. The CDR3 runs 16 residues. Trimming removed 4 bases at V and 0 bases at J, with 13 bases between. CDR1 is LNHNV and CDR2 is YYDKDF in the germline V gene (reference sequence). CDR3 DNA: TGTGCCACCAGCAACAGTGAGTCTACAGCCAAAAACATTCAGTACTTC. This codes for CATSNSESTAKNIQYF.

This clonotype was seen a handful of times. The chain is built from TRBV4-1 and TRBJ2-3; perhaps D is TRBD1 or TRBD2 (5 bases each). Germline V gene sequence: CDR1 MGHRA, CDR2 YSYEKL. Trimming pared 2 bases from V and 6 bases from J, leaving 12 bases between. This CDR3 region has 14 residues. In nucleotides, the CDR3 is TGCGCCAGCAGCCAACCGGGACCAACGGATACGCAGTATTTT. This translates into CASSQPGPTDTQYF.

This clonotype was detected a few times. Sequence at one end of the junction differs from germline and may be a read error. The chain is built from TRBV3-1 and TRBJ2-5, with 7 bases fitting TRBD2. This CDR3 is 15 amino acids long. Germline values: CDR1 LGHDT, CDR2 YNNKEL (reference sequence). The CDR3 DNA is TGTACCAGCAGCCAACTGAGGACTAGCCAAGAGACCCAGTACTTC. Protein: CTSSQLRTSQETQYF.

This clonotype was detected only a few times. The chain uses TRBV28 and TRBJ1-5; D uncertain. In germline, CDR1 is MDHEN, CDR2 SYDVKM. The CDR3 is made up of 12 amino acids. The CDR3, as DNA: TGTGGGTCGGGTAGGGTTAATCAGCCCCAGCATTTT. As protein: CGSGRVNQPQHF. The full variable domain, in which reference TRBV28 and TRBJ1-5 provide the parts outside the CDR3, is DVKVTQSSRYLVKRTGEKVFLECVQDMDHENMFWYRQDPGLGLRLIYFSYDVKMKEKGDIPEGYSVSREKKERFSLILESASTNQTSMYLCGSGRVNQPQHFGDGTRLSIL.

This clonotype has more than one count but fewer than ten. The V gene is TRBV12-3 or TRBV12-4, the J gene TRBJ2-7; D remains ambiguous. The V end was cut by 2 bases, the J end by 3 bases, with 11 bases between. The CDR3 spans 14 residues. In DNA, the CDR3 is TGTGCCAGCAGTTTAAGCATAACGGACTACGAGCAGTACTTC. This translates into CASSLSITDYEQYF.

This CDR3 is CASSLAEARLVFSADTQYF. The CDR3 region has the DNA TGCGCCAGCAGCTTGGCCGAAGCGAGACTAGTATTTTCGGCAGATACGCAGTATTTT. This chain links TRBV5-1 with TRBJ2-3, with D perhaps matching TRBD2 (6 bases). Trimming cost V 0 bases and J 4 bases, with 24 bases left between them. Germline V gene data show CDR1 as SGHRS and CDR2 as YFSETQ. This CDR3 has 19 residues.

This clonotype is a singleton in its sample. The chain links TRBV18 to TRBJ2-3; either TRBD1 or TRBD2 may supply D (6 bases each). In germline, CDR1 is KGHSH, CDR2 LQKENI. The CDR3 sequence is 15 residues long. Trimming took 6 bases from V and 2 from J, leaving 15 bases between them. The CDR3 DNA is TGTGCCAGCTCTCGGGCGGGACACCTCACAGATACGCAGTATTTT. Protein product: CASSRAGHLTDTQYF.

V gene TRBV11-2 combines with J gene TRBJ2-5, with TRBD1 identical over 11 bases. The better agreement between TRBJ2-1 and the DNA end casts doubt on the J call. Germline V gives CDR1 SGHAT, CDR2 FQNNGV. The CDR3 totals 16 residues. CDR3 protein: CASSLVGQGGDNEQFF. CDR3 DNA sequence: TGTGCCAGCAGCTTAGTGGGACAGGGGGGTGACAATGAGCAGTTCTTC.

The chain has TRBV27 and TRBJ2-3; D ambiguous. V gave up 4 bases and J gave up 3 bases, with 14 bases separating them. The CDR3 covers 15 residues. Germline V gene data show CDR1 as MNHEY and CDR2 as SMNVEV (reference sequence). The CDR3 DNA is TGTGCCAGCAGTTCTCGCCACAAGGATACAGATACGCAGTATTTT. Translated, it gives CASSSRHKDTDTQYF.

This chain connects TRBV4-1 to TRBJ2-7; a weak D match, TRBD2 (6 bases). V gave up 8 bases and J gave up 1 base, with 15 bases separating them. This CDR3 spans 14 amino acids. Germline assignment: CDR1 MGHRA and CDR2 YSYEKL. DNA for the CDR3: TGCGCCAGCGATGGACGGGAGCCATCCTACGAGCAGTACTTC. Its translation is CASDGREPSYEQYF.

This clonotype was seen a handful of times. The chain employs TRBV27 and TRBJ2-5; 8 bases line up with TRBD1. The J segment lost 1 base and the V segment lost 5 bases, leaving 6 bases of the junction unmatched. This CDR3 is built from 15 residues. Per the germline V gene, CDR1 is MNHEY and CDR2 is SMNVEV (reference sequence). For the CDR3, the DNA is TGTGCCAGCAGTCTTTCCAGGGGGCGCCAAGAGACCCAGTACTTC. Its translation: CASSLSRGRQETQYF.

This clonotype appeared many times. The V and J genes are TRBV19 and TRBJ2-3; D is unresolved. From germline, CDR1 is LNHDA and CDR2 SQIVND (reference sequence). This CDR3 has 14 residues. V lost 5 bases, J lost 0 bases, and 9 bases lay in between. CDR3 sequence (DNA): TGTGCCAGTAGTCTTGGACCCAGCACAGATACGCAGTATTTT. It is translated as CASSLGPSTDTQYF.

The chain couples TRBV6-1 to TRBJ2-3; D gene uncertain. CDR3 length equals 13 residues. Germline V gene data show CDR1 as MNHNS and CDR2 as SASEGT. V dropped 3 bases and J dropped 2 bases, with 6 bases sitting between them. For the CDR3, the DNA is TGTGCCAGCAGTGAGGAGCTCACAGATACGCAGTATTTT. Protein: CASSEELTDTQYF.

The rearrangement links TRBV14 to TRBJ1-6, with unresolved D. CDR1 and CDR2 (germline): SGHDN, FVKESK. The V and J ends lost 3 bases and 8 bases respectively, with 11 bases between them. The CDR3 runs 14 residues. The CDR3 DNA reads TGTGCCAGCAGCCATGCCGGAGCCTATTCACCCCTCCACTTT. It is translated as CASSHAGAYSPLHF.